The 32 T cell receptor beta chains presented below share a single source sample, sequenced in a study of T cells after yellow fever vaccination (dated 2019 in TCRdb). The treatment or condition label, as the study defines it: live attenuated yellow fever vaccine strain. Receptor libraries were prepared by 5' RACE. TCRdb shows the sequencer as Illumina NovaSeq 6000. The public reads were quality trimmed at Q25 with fastp and then assembled into clones with MiXCR by TCRdb, keeping productive beta chains. Every distinct CDR3 protein forms one entry, paired with its most common genes and DNA. This sample holds about 300,000 distinct CDR3 sequences; around 10% were observed only once. 3% to 3.5% of the sample comes from the top ten. This sample comprised CD4+ T cells sorted from PBMCs, obtained 5 days after the yellow fever booster vaccination. The receptors shown here come from a man younger than 30 who received the YFV17D yellow fever vaccine.

This clonotype was seen more than once but under ten times. The V call is TRBV7-2, the J call TRBJ1-4, with no clear D. CDR1 and CDR2 from the germline V gene are SGHTA and FQGNSA. This CDR3 is built from 13 residues. Trimming took off 8 bases at V and 8 bases at J, with 15 bases between the two ends. CDR3 DNA: TGTGCCAGCTCCACAGCGGGGAACGAAAAACTGTTTTTT. This gives the protein CASSTAGNEKLFF.

The chain links TRBV18 to TRBJ2-2; possibly TRBD1 or TRBD2 for D (5 bases each). CDR1 KGHSH and CDR2 LQKENI come from the germline V gene. Deletions cut 2 bases from V and 1 base from J, with 14 bases between. The CDR3 extends over 17 amino acids. CDR3 nucleotides: TGTGCCAGCTCACCATGGCCGGGACGCCAGAACACCGGGGAGCTGTTTTTT. Amino acids: CASSPWPGRQNTGELFF.

This clonotype occurred many times. The CDR3 DNA follows: TGTGCCAGCAGCTTAACAGACACCGGGGAGCTGTTTTTT. It specifies CASSLTDTGELFF. The chain uses TRBV7-3 and TRBJ2-2; D is undetermined. Trimming took 0 bases from V and 3 from J, leaving 2 bases between them. CDR3 size: 13 residues. Germline CDR1 reads SGHTA; CDR2 reads FQGTGA.

This clonotype has just a few counts. V and J are TRBV6-5 and TRBJ1-1; D is possibly TRBD1 (5 bases). The V and J ends lost 0 bases and 6 bases respectively, with 11 bases between them. This CDR3 comprises 14 residues. CDR1 and CDR2 (germline): MNHEY, SVGAGI. CDR3 in amino acids: CASSYSGGYAEAFF. CDR3 nucleotide sequence: TGTGCCAGCAGTTACTCGGGGGGGTACGCTGAAGCTTTCTTT.

This clonotype was seen ten or more times. The CDR3 DNA reads TGTGCCAGTAGCAGCAGGGGTTCTGGGGCCAACGTCCTGACTTTC. Amino acids: CASSSRGSGANVLTF. The chain is built from TRBV12-3 or TRBV12-4 and TRBJ2-6, with a possible D match to TRBD1 (6 bases). V lost 9 bases to trimming and J lost 1 base, with 13 bases between them. The CDR3 runs to 15 residues.

The V gene is TRBV6-2 or TRBV6-3, the J gene TRBJ2-5; the D call may be TRBD1 or TRBD2 (5 bases each). With 6 bases removed from V and 3 bases from J, the gap between germline ends came to 11 bases. CDR1 is MNHEY and CDR2 is SVGEGT in the germline V gene. The CDR3 is 13 amino acids. The chain's CDR3 is CASSRGREETQYF. The CDR3 nucleotides are TGTGCCAGCAGCCGGGGACGCGAAGAGACCCAGTACTTC.

This clonotype occurred a few times. This chain uses TRBV29-1 with TRBJ2-2, with 7 bases identical to TRBD2. Germline lookup yields CDR1 SQVTM and CDR2 ANQGSEA. Trimming cost V 4 bases and J 1 base; bases outside gene matches: 3. CDR3 length equals 14 residues. CDR3 nucleotides: TGCAGCGTTGCTCGGGGGGTGAACACCGGGGAGCTGTTTTTT. Encoded protein: CSVARGVNTGELFF.

J is TRBJ2-7 and V is TRBV7-9; D unclear. Trimming removed 4 bases at V and 3 bases at J, with 10 bases between. CDR3 length: 13 amino acids. Per the germline V gene, CDR1 is SEHNR and CDR2 is FQNEAQ (reference sequence). CDR3 sequence (DNA): TGTGCCAGCAGCTCCCTGGGTGTCTACGAGCAGTACTTC. This translates into CASSSLGVYEQYF. The full variable domain, with the rest looked up from reference TRBV7-9 and TRBJ2-7, is DTGVSQNPRHKITKRGQNVTFRCDPISEHNRLYWYRQTLGQGPEFLTYFQNEAQLEKSRLLSDRFSAERPKGSFSTLEIQRTEQGDSAMYLCASSSLGVYEQYFGPGTRLTVT.

V is TRBV4-3 and J is TRBJ1-1, with unresolved D. Trimming removed 0 bases at V and 1 base at J, with 9 bases between. Germline values: CDR1 LGHNA, CDR2 YSLEER. This CDR3 has 15 residues. The CDR3 is CASSQEIAPNTEAFF. The CDR3 bases are TGCGCCAGCAGCCAAGAAATTGCACCGAACACTGAAGCTTTCTTT.

This clonotype was seen only a few times. The chain combines TRBV30 with TRBJ2-3, with D perhaps matching TRBD2 (5 bases). The CDR3 runs to 14 residues. Trimming stripped 4 bases from V and 3 bases from J, with 14 bases between. Germline CDR1 reads GTSNPN; CDR2 reads SVGIG (reference sequence). As DNA, the CDR3 is TGTGCCTGGAATATTGCGGGCCTTACAGATACGCAGTATTTT. This sequence encodes CAWNIAGLTDTQYF.

This clonotype was counted a few times. The chain employs TRBV20-1 and TRBJ2-3, with 8 bases lining up with TRBD2. The CDR3 is made up of 14 amino acids. CDR1 and CDR2 (germline): DFQATT, SNEGSKA (reference sequence). V trimming: 3 bases; J trimming: 4 bases; junction bases outside the gene matches: 6. The CDR3 DNA sequence: TGCAGTGCTAGCGGATTCGGGGGGGCAGATACGCAGTATTTT. It codes for CSASGFGGADTQYF.

This clonotype has a count of ten or more. V is TRBV30 and J is TRBJ2-7; TRBD2 matches 9 bases. The germline V gene encodes CDR1 GTSNPN and CDR2 SVGIG (reference sequence). With 5 bases clipped from V and 4 bases from J, the junction kept 9 bases outside the gene matches. This CDR3 has 14 residues. Here the CDR3 reads CAWENSGGFYEQYF. The DNA for the CDR3 is TGTGCCTGGGAGAATAGCGGGGGCTTTTACGAGCAGTACTTC.

The rearrangement uses TRBV20-1 and TRBJ1-4; D is perhaps TRBD1 (6 bases). Looked up from germline, CDR1 is DFQATT and CDR2 is SNEGSKA (reference sequence). The CDR3 spans 15 residues. V lost 4 bases, J lost 6 bases, and 18 bases lay in between. The CDR3 loop is CSAIRKRQGHEKLFF. The DNA of the CDR3 is TGCAGTGCTATTAGAAAACGGCAGGGGCATGAAAAACTGTTTTTT.

This clonotype was observed at least ten times. V and J are TRBV5-1 and TRBJ1-3; D unclear. V gave up 0 bases and J gave up 4 bases, with 8 bases separating them. Germline assignment: CDR1 SGHRS and CDR2 YFSETQ. The CDR3 extends over 14 amino acids. The CDR3 DNA sequence: TGCGCCAGCAGCTTGGACGGTGGAGGAAACACCATATATTTT. This sequence encodes CASSLDGGGNTIYF.

This clonotype came up many times. The chain couples TRBV7-2 to TRBJ2-5; the D is unclear. The V gene's germline CDR1 is SGHTA and CDR2 FQGNSA. V lost 1 base to trimming and J lost 9 bases, with 6 bases between them. The CDR3 is 11 residues long. The CDR3 is CASSLDLPQYF. The DNA of the CDR3 is TGTGCCAGCAGCTTAGACTTGCCCCAGTACTTC. Based on the CDR3 plus reference TRBV7-2 and TRBJ2-5, the full variable domain is GAGVSQSPSNKVTEKGKDVELRCDPISGHTALYWYRQSLGQGLEFLIYFQGNSAPDKSGLPSDRFSAERTGGSVSTLTIQRTQQEDSAVYLCASSLDLPQYFGPGTRLLVL.

This clonotype was picked up many times. The chain uses TRBV12-3 or TRBV12-4 and TRBJ2-5; TRBD2 matches at 7 bases. This CDR3 spans 14 amino acids. J lost 3 bases, V lost 3 bases, and 4 bases had no gene match. CDR3 bases: TGTGCCAGCAGTTTCGCCCTAGCGGAAGAGACCCAGTACTTC. Translation: CASSFALAEETQYF.

The rearrangement joins TRBV20-1 to TRBJ2-2, with 8 bases fitting TRBD2. Germline V gene sequence: CDR1 DFQATT, CDR2 SNEGSKA (reference sequence). Trimming took 1 base from V and 2 from J; bases not matched to a gene: 9. The CDR3 spans 17 residues. CDR3 region: CSARAPRGGGNTGELFF. The CDR3 DNA follows: TGCAGTGCTAGAGCCCCTCGGGGGGGGGGAAACACCGGGGAGCTGTTTTTT.

The rearrangement uses TRBV7-2 and TRBJ2-1; the D call may be TRBD1 or TRBD2 (5 bases each). This CDR3 comprises 14 residues. The V gene lost 2 bases and the J gene lost 9 bases, with 14 bases spanning the gap. CDR1 and CDR2 from the germline V gene are SGHTA and FQGNSA. CDR3 coding DNA: TGTGCCAGCAGCTTATACGGGACGGTGGGTGAGCAGTTCTTC. This codes for CASSLYGTVGEQFF.

The CDR3 coding sequence is TGCGCCAGCAGCCCCGGGACAGGGGAGCTTGAGCAGTTCTTC. Its translation is CASSPGTGELEQFF. This chain joins TRBV5-1 and TRBJ2-1; 10 bases line up with TRBD1. The length of the CDR3 is 14 residues. Unmatched junction bases numbered 7, after V lost 4 bases and J lost 9 bases. Germline V gene data show CDR1 as SGHRS and CDR2 as YFSETQ.

This clonotype was observed a few times. The gene calls are TRBV27 and TRBJ1-3, with D maybe TRBD1 (5 bases). Germline V gives CDR1 MNHEY, CDR2 SMNVEV (reference sequence). The CDR3 covers 13 residues. The V and J ends lost 2 bases and 4 bases respectively, with 6 bases between them. In DNA form, the CDR3 reads TGTGCCAGCAGTTTAACAGGAGGAAACACCATATATTTT. This codes for CASSLTGGNTIYF.

This clonotype occurred a few times. This chain uses TRBV11-2 with TRBJ2-1, with 7 nucleotides matching TRBD2. Germline V gene data show CDR1 as SGHAT and CDR2 as FQNNGV. V was pared by 3 bases and J by 5 bases, with 13 bases of the junction left unmatched. The CDR3 spans 17 residues. CDR3 loop: CASSFSGGELANNEQFF. In nucleotides, the CDR3 is TGTGCCAGCAGCTTTTCGGGGGGAGAACTAGCTAACAATGAGCAGTTCTTC. The full variable domain, its missing parts supplied by reference TRBV11-2 and TRBJ2-1, is EAGVAQSPRYKIIEKRQSVAFWCNPISGHATLYWYQQILGQGPKLLIQFQNNGVVDDSQLPKDRFSAERLKGVDSTLKIQPAKLEDSAVYLCASSFSGGELANNEQFFGPGTRLTVL.

For the CDR3, the DNA is TGCGCCAGCAGCGGCGGGGCCCTGGGGGAGACCCAGTACTTC. Encoded protein: CASSGGALGETQYF. The rearrangement joins TRBV5-1 to TRBJ2-5; weak D call: TRBD2 (6 bases). CDR1 is SGHRS and CDR2 is YFSETQ in the germline V gene. The CDR3 contains 14 residues. Trimming took off 4 bases at V and 5 bases at J, with 15 bases between the two ends.

The chain has TRBV11-3 and TRBJ2-1; D is possibly TRBD2 (6 bases). Per germline, CDR1 SGHNT and CDR2 YENEEA. The CDR3 consists of 17 residues. Trimming took off 5 bases at V and 4 bases at J, with 21 bases between the two ends. The CDR3 DNA is TGTGCCAGCAGCGAAGGACGGGGCGGGGTGCTGTACAATGAGCAGTTCTTC. Protein product: CASSEGRGGVLYNEQFF.

The chain recombines TRBV6-5 with TRBJ2-7; D ambiguous. The CDR3 extends over 14 amino acids. Trimming left V 6 bases short and J 2 bases short, with 14 bases between. CDR1 and CDR2 from the germline V gene are MNHEY and SVGAGI. CDR3 DNA sequence: TGTGCCAGCAGCCGGGCCGCAGGCACCTACGAGCAGTACTTC. This translates into CASSRAAGTYEQYF.

The chain has TRBV6-2 or TRBV6-3 and TRBJ2-7; the D gene is possibly TRBD1 (6 bases). CDR1 MNHEY and CDR2 SVGEGT come from the germline V gene. Trimming shortened V by 6 bases and J by 2 bases, and 17 bases separated the two germline ends. This CDR3 has 15 residues. CDR3 amino acids: CASRPQQGFTYEQYV. CDR3 coding DNA: TGTGCCAGCAGGCCTCAACAGGGTTTCACCTACGAGCAGTACGTC.

The rearrangement links TRBV27 to TRBJ2-2; no definite D call. Per the germline V gene, CDR1 is MNHEY and CDR2 is SMNVEV (reference sequence). V lost 5 bases and J 6 bases, leaving 13 bases between the germline ends. CDR3 length: 14 amino acids. This CDR3 is CASSKIVVAGELFF. The CDR3, as DNA: TGTGCCAGCAGTAAGATCGTTGTTGCCGGGGAGCTGTTTTTT.

This clonotype was seen more than once but under ten times. The chain joins TRBV4-2 to TRBJ2-2; no firm D call. This CDR3 is 15 amino acids long. The V end was cut by 1 base, the J end by 4 bases, with 10 bases between. Germline values: CDR1 LGHNA, CDR2 YNFKEQ. CDR3 sequence: CASSQAKSPTGELFF. Here the CDR3 DNA reads TGTGCCAGCAGCCAAGCCAAGAGTCCCACCGGGGAGCTGTTTTTT.

In its sample, this clonotype was seen a few times. This sequence joins TRBV12-3 or TRBV12-4 and TRBJ1-6, with TRBD1 matching over 8 bases. V was clipped by 3 bases and J by 8 bases; unmatched bases: 3. The CDR3 totals 14 residues. In DNA, the CDR3 is TGTGCCAGCAGTTTTTCAGGGGGCTATTCACCCCTCCACTTT. Amino acid sequence: CASSFSGGYSPLHF.

In this sample, this clonotype turned up a few times. CDR3 residues: CASSAAQGPSTDTQYF. The CDR3 coding sequence is TGCGCCAGCAGCGCTGCACAGGGACCCAGCACAGATACGCAGTATTTT. V is TRBV5-1 and J is TRBJ2-3, with D possibly TRBD1 on 6 matching bases. CDR1 is SGHRS, CDR2 YFSETQ, per germline. CDR3 length: 16 amino acids. With 4 bases removed from V and 0 bases from J, the gap between germline ends came to 15 bases.

This clonotype has only a few counts. V gene TRBV6-2 or TRBV6-3 combines with J gene TRBJ2-3, with no clear D. The V gene lost 0 bases and the J gene lost 3 bases, with 16 bases spanning the gap. Germline V CDR1 and CDR2: MNHEY, SVGEGT. The CDR3 runs 17 residues. The CDR3 sequence is CASSYSLRANSTDTQYF. CDR3 DNA: TGTGCCAGCAGTTACTCCCTTCGCGCGAATTCGACAGATACGCAGTATTTT.

The V gene is TRBV30, the J gene TRBJ1-2; perhaps TRBD1 as D (6 bases). V lost 2 bases, J lost 5 bases, and 9 bases lay in between. The CDR3 spans 12 residues. CDR1 and CDR2 (germline): GTSNPN, SVGIG (reference sequence). The CDR3 sequence: CAWSPGAYGYTF. Written as DNA, the CDR3 is TGTGCCTGGAGTCCAGGGGCTTATGGCTACACCTTC.

The chain couples TRBV4-1 to TRBJ2-3; no firm D call. Trimming took off 0 bases at V and 4 bases at J, with 17 bases between the two ends. The germline V gene has CDR1 MGHRA and CDR2 YSYEKL. The CDR3 consists of 17 residues. The CDR3 DNA is TGCGCCAGCAGCCAAGAAGTTGTCGGCAGAGCCGCAGATACGCAGTATTTT. Translating it yields CASSQEVVGRAADTQYF.